The rows below give T cell receptor beta chains drawn from one sample of a study of blood T cell repertoires in COVID-19. The table came from immunoSEQ multiplex PCR; TCRdb's copy has only in-frame clones and leaves some out. The repertoire holds about 140,000 clones, with roughly 90% as singletons. Sequencing used peripheral blood. The receptors shown here come from a man aged 50 to 60 with active or convalescent COVID-19. The CDR3 runs from the conserved cysteine through the conserved F or W. D genes are given only for firm matches. Only part of the rows carry a size: once, few, many, or a class if the clone is expanded.

cdr3_aa: CASSQDLGQGMNTEAFF
cdr3_nt: TGCGCCAGCAGCCAAGATCTAGGACAGGGAATGAACACTGAAGCTTTCTTT
clone_size: .
v_call: TRBV4-3
d_call: TRBD1
j_call: TRBJ1-1

cdr3_aa: CASNPQGDRGPNYGYTF
cdr3_nt: TGTGCCAGCAACCCCCAAGGGGACAGGGGCCCCAACTATGGCTACACCTTC
clone_size: .
v_call: TRBV28
d_call: TRBD1
j_call: TRBJ1-2

cdr3_aa: CASSQDLTSGRKDTQYF
cdr3_nt: TGTGCCAGCAGCCAAGATCTTACTAGCGGGAGAAAAGATACGCAGTATTTT
clone_size: .
v_call: TRBV4-2
d_call: TRBD2
j_call: TRBJ2-3

cdr3_aa: CASSEREVSQPQHF
cdr3_nt: TGTGCCAGCAGTGAAAGGGAGGTTAGCCAGCCCCAGCATTTT
clone_size: .
v_call: TRBV6-1
d_call: .
j_call: TRBJ1-5

cdr3_aa: CASRLADTQYF
cdr3_nt: TGTGCCAGCAGACTAGCGGATACGCAGTATTTT
clone_size: .
v_call: TRBV6-5
d_call: TRBD2
j_call: TRBJ2-3

cdr3_aa: CASSITGFGNQPQHF
cdr3_nt: TGTGCCAGTAGCATCACAGGGTTTGGTAATCAGCCCCAGCATTTT
clone_size: .
v_call: TRBV19
d_call: .
j_call: TRBJ1-5

cdr3_aa: CASSLRYEQYF
cdr3_nt: TGTGCCAGCAGTTTGAGGTACGAGCAGTACTTC
clone_size: .
v_call: TRBV28
d_call: .
j_call: TRBJ2-7

cdr3_aa: CASNEASGKNTGELFF
cdr3_nt: TGTGCCAGTAATGAGGCTAGCGGGAAGAACACCGGGGAGCTGTTTTTT
clone_size: .
v_call: TRBV19
d_call: TRBD2
j_call: TRBJ2-2

cdr3_aa: CASRPPGLAAQETQYF
cdr3_nt: TGTGCCAGCAGACCCCCGGGACTAGCGGCACAAGAGACCCAGTACTTC
clone_size: once
v_call: TRBV7-9
d_call: TRBD2
j_call: TRBJ2-5

cdr3_aa: CASSSIPQGLGQETQYF
cdr3_nt: TGTGCCAGCAGCTCCATCCCTCAGGGTCTCGGCCAAGAGACCCAGTACTTC
clone_size: .
v_call: TRBV13
d_call: .
j_call: TRBJ2-5